The clone carrying this T cell receptor (beta chain) was seen a few times. Its specificity is unknown. TCRdb reprocessed the 5' RACE reads via MiXCR and lists one record per CDR3 protein. The sample holds 1.5 million to 2 million distinct CDR3 sequences; roughly a third are singletons and the top ten take 0.25% to 0.3%. The sample comes from a study of identical twins. The study, taken as a whole, reports: Where beta out-of-frame sequences were concerned, excess twin sharing was weaker. Invariant populations such as MAIT and iNKT cells could partly muddle zero-insertion analyses. High-abundance cord blood beta clonotypes had fewer insertions; memory repertoires showed none. The models systematically underestimated how much out-of-frame TCR alpha was shared in monozygotic twins.

The CDR3 is made up of 15 amino acids. CDR1 is DFQATT and CDR2 is SNEGSKA in the germline V gene (reference sequence). V dropped 3 bases and J dropped 2; count of bases not matched to a gene: 6. This clonotype was sampled from a newborn girl in good health. This chain links TRBV20-1 with TRBJ2-3; 9 nucleotides align to TRBD2. The sequenced material came from cord blood. CDR3 DNA sequence: TGCAGTGCTAGTGCAGCGGGGGGCAACACAGATACGCAGTATTTT. It translates to CSASAAGGNTDTQYF.